The entry below gives a single TCR beta chain sequence along with its context. This specimen comes from a study of blood T cell repertoires in COVID-19. Study details: PBMCs, B-cell-depleted T cells, or T cells were the source of the cDNA or gDNA that made up the material.

Sequenced by immunoSEQ multiplex PCR; TCRdb stores in-frame clones only, minus some. The repertoire holds 90,000 to 130,000 clones, with approximately 85% as singletons. This CDR3 has 17 amino acids. Germline trimming cut 6 bases from V and 2 bases from J; bases unmatched to any gene: 11. This chain connects TRBV23-1 to TRBJ2-1; 9 bases are shared with TRBD2. TRBV23-1 is reported as an ORF; its role is uncertain. The sample was peripheral blood. The clonotype originates from a middle-aged man with acute or convalescent COVID-19. CDR3 in DNA: TGCGCCAGCAGAGACGGGGCTAGCGGGATACCCTACAATGAGCAGTTCTTC. Amino acids: CASRDGASGIPYNEQFF.